This T cell receptor beta chain was recorded in a study of blood T cell repertoires in COVID-19. Study as a whole: T cells, B-cell-depleted T cells, or PBMCs provided the cDNA or gDNA that served as material.

Authors' processing steps: Nucleated cell counts were estimated from reference gene primer amplification. Sequencing was performed with immunoSEQ multiplex PCR; in TCRdb, only in-frame clones are kept and a portion is missing. For V, J and clone size, that table is used; D and trimming come from the DNA. The sample shows about 240,000 clones, roughly 87% of them seen only once. Germline V gene lookup returns CDR1 MNHNY and CDR2 SVGAGI (reference sequence). The germline V and J ends were trimmed by 4 bases and 6 bases, with 4 bases remaining between them. The CDR3 runs 11 residues. Sequenced: peripheral blood. The chain employs TRBV6-6 and TRBJ1-5; D is ambiguous. The source is a man aged 55-75 years who had recovered from COVID-19. This CDR3 is CASSSFQPQHF. DNA of the CDR3: TGTGCCAGCAGTTCCTTTCAGCCCCAGCATTTT.